The source of this TCR beta chain is a study of T cells in Graves' hyperthyroidism and ophthalmopathy. The CDR3 regions of TCR beta were amplified from RNA transcripts. Using the HTBI primer set, a first-round RT-PCR was run on the TCR CDR3. TCRdb processed the multiplex PCR reads anew with MiXCR; each CDR3 protein has one entry. The sample gives 750,000 to 950,000 distinct CDR3 sequences, about two fifths of which show up once; 8.9% is in the top ten. Germline CDR1 and CDR2: SGHTA and FQGNSA. V shed 2 bases and J shed 2 bases, with 12 bases lying between them. This CDR3 comprises 16 residues. Sequences were obtained from blood. This receptor was identified in a man between 18 and 35 years old with Graves' hyperthyroidism. J is TRBJ2-2 and V is TRBV7-2; D may match TRBD1 or TRBD2 (6 bases each). CDR3 region: CASSLQGTVNTGELFF. CDR3 bases: TGTGCCAGCAGCTTACAGGGGACTGTTAACACCGGGGAGCTGTTTTTT.